Sequencing of this T cell receptor beta chain was carried out in a study of OX40 agonist ivuxolimab in advanced cancers. Assay: immunoSEQ multiplex PCR; the TCRdb copy retains only in-frame clones and omits some. The top ten hold around 0.19% of the sample, which has around 80,000 clones, around nine tenths seen once. V trimming: 4 bases; J trimming: 0 bases; junction bases outside the gene matches: 8. Germline CDR1 is ENHRY and CDR2 is SYGVKD. CDR3 length: 18 amino acids. The genes are TRBV10-3 and TRBJ2-2; TRBD1 matches at 10 bases. The sample here was CD4+ or CD8+ T cells sorted from blood, taken in a trial of the OX40 agonist ivuxolimab. This clonotype was obtained from an adult with an advanced solid tumor such as melanoma, head and neck, liver or kidney cancer. The CDR3 DNA reads as TGTGCCATCAGTGTAACCCTAGGACAGGGGGCGAACACCGGGGAGCTGTTTTTT. This codes for CAISVTLGQGANTGELFF.